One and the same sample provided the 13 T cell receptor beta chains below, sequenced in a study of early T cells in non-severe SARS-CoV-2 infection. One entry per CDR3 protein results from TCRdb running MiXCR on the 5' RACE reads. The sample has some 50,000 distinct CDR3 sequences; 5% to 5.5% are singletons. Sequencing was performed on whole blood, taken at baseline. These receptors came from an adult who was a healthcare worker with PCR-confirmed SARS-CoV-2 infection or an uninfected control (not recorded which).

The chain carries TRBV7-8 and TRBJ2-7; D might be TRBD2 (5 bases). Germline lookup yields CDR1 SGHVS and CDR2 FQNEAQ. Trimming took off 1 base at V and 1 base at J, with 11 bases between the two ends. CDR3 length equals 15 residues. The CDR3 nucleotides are TGTGCCAGCAGCTTAGTAACGGGAACTTCCTACGAGCAGTACTTC. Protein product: CASSLVTGTSYEQYF.

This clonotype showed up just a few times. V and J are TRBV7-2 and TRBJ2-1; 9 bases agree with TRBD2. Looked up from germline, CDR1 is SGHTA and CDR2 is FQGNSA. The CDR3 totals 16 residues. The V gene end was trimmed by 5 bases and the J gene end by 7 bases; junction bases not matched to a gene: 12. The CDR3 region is CASSRPGLAKVNEQFF. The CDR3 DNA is TGTGCCAGCAGCCGACCCGGACTAGCGAAAGTGAATGAGCAGTTCTTC. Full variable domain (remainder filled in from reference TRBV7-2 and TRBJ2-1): GAGVSQSPSNKVTEKGKDVELRCDPISGHTALYWYRQSLGQGLEFLIYFQGNSAPDKSGLPSDRFSAERTGGSVSTLTIQRTQQEDSAVYLCASSRPGLAKVNEQFFGPGTRLTVL.

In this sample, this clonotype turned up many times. The chain's CDR3 is CASGRTYEQYF. As DNA, the CDR3 is TGTGCCAGCGGGCGGACCTACGAGCAGTACTTC. The V gene is TRBV2, the J gene TRBJ2-7; D unresolved. CDR1 and CDR2 (germline): SNHLY, FYNNEI. Trimming removed 8 bases from V and 2 bases from J, with 7 bases in between. The length of the CDR3 is 11 residues.

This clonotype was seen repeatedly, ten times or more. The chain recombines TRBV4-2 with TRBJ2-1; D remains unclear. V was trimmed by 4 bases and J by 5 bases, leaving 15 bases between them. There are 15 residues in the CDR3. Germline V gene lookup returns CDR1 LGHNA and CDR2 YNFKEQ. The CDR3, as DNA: TGTGCCAGCAGCCTGCGCCCGGAGACGGACAATGAGCAGTTCTTC. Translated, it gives CASSLRPETDNEQFF.

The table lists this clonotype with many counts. CDR3 sequence (DNA): TGTGCCAGCAGTAGATGGACAGTAGGTACCTACGAGCAGTACTTC. Its protein is CASSRWTVGTYEQYF. J is TRBJ2-7 and V is TRBV27, with a possible D match to TRBD1 (6 bases). There are 15 residues in the CDR3. Between the trimmed V and J ends, which lost 5 bases and 2 bases, there was a span of 16 bases. CDR1 and CDR2 (germline): MNHEY, SMNVEV (reference sequence).

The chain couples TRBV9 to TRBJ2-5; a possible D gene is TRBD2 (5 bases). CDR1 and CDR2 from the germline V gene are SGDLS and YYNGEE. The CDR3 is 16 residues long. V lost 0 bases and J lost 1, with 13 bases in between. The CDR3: CASSVAVRESQETQYF. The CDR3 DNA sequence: TGTGCCAGCAGCGTAGCCGTGAGGGAATCCCAAGAGACCCAGTACTTC.

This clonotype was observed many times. CDR3 in amino acids: CASSLGLASFYTDTQYF. The CDR3, as DNA: TGCGCCAGCAGCTTGGGACTAGCGAGTTTCTACACAGATACGCAGTATTTT. V and J are TRBV5-1 and TRBJ2-3; TRBD2 aligns across 8 bases. The CDR3 extends over 17 amino acids. CDR1 is SGHRS, CDR2 YFSETQ, per germline. Losses at the gene ends were 0 bases for V and 2 bases for J; bases not matched to a gene: 8.

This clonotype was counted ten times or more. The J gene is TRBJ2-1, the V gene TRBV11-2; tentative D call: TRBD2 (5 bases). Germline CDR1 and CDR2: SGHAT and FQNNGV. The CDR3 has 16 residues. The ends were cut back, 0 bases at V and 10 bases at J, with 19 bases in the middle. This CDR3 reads CASSLDSRGWVGEQFF. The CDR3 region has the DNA TGTGCCAGCAGCTTAGATTCCCGAGGGTGGGTTGGGGAGCAGTTCTTC.

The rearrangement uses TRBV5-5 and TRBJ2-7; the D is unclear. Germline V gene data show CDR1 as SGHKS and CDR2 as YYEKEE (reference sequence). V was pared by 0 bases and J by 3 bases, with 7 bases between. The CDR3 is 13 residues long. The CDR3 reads CASSLAASYEQYF. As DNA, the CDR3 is TGTGCCAGCAGCTTGGCGGCTAGCTACGAGCAGTACTTC.

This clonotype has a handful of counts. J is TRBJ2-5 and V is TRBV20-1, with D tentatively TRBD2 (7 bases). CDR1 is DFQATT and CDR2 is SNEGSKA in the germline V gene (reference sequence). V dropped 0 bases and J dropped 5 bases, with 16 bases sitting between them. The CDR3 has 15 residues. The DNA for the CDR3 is TGCAGTGCTAGAGACCCGGGGGGCCTTGGGGAGACCCAGTACTTC. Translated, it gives CSARDPGGLGETQYF.

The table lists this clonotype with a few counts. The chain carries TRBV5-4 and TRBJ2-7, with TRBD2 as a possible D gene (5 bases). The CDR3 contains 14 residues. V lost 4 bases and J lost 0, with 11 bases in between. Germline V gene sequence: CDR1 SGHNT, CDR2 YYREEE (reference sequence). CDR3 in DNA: TGTGCCAGCAGCCCCCTGGGGAGCTCCTACGAGCAGTACTTC. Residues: CASSPLGSSYEQYF.

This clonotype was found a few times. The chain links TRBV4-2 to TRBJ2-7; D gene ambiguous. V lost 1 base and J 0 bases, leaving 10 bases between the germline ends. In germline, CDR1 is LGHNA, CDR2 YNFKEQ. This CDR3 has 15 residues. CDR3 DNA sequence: TGTGCCAGCAGCCAAGTGAACGGGCCCTCCTACGAGCAGTACTTC. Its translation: CASSQVNGPSYEQYF.

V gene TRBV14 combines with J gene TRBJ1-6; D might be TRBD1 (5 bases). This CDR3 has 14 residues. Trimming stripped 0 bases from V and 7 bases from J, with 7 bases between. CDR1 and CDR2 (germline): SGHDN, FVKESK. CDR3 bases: TGTGCCAGCAGCCAAGAAAGGGGAAATTCACCCCTCCACTTT. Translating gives CASSQERGNSPLHF.